Sequencing of this T cell receptor (beta chain) was carried out in a study of T cell changes during pregnancy in multiple sclerosis (dated by TCRdb to about 2019). Background for the entire study: In women with multiple sclerosis, the researchers looked at how the T cell repertoire shifted as pregnancy progressed.

About this clone itself: No antigen is known for it. No much larger clone is present one base from it, and per-base qualities are unavailable.

Libraries came from the immunoSEQ multiplex PCR assay. TCRdb took over this immuneACCESS table, retaining in-frame rearrangements with V and J assigned. Such tables are incomplete; in checked studies, under half of the missing clones stem from an unresolved V gene, and the remainder is unexplained. The sample contains around 44,000 clones, 90% to 95% of them found a single time. The top ten hold 7% to 8.5% of the sample. The CDR3 goes from the cysteine to the phenylalanine over 14 residues. Only the CDR3 portion is preserved as DNA: 42 bases, with reading frame beginning at the first base. V has 5 bases trimmed and J has 5 bases trimmed; junction bases matching no gene number 7. The germline V gene (reference sequence) provides CDR1 MNHEY and CDR2 SMNVEV.

Material: CD8+ T cells from peripheral blood mononuclear cells, obtained in the third trimester of pregnancy. Here the chain combines TRBV27 and TRBJ2-5; 8 junctional bases match TRBD2. This clonotype originated in a female donor with multiple sclerosis, enrolled in a pregnancy study. The DNA sequence is as follows: TGTGCCAGCAGTCTAATAGCGGGAACGGAGACCCAGTACTTC. Translated, it gives CASSLIAGTETQYF.